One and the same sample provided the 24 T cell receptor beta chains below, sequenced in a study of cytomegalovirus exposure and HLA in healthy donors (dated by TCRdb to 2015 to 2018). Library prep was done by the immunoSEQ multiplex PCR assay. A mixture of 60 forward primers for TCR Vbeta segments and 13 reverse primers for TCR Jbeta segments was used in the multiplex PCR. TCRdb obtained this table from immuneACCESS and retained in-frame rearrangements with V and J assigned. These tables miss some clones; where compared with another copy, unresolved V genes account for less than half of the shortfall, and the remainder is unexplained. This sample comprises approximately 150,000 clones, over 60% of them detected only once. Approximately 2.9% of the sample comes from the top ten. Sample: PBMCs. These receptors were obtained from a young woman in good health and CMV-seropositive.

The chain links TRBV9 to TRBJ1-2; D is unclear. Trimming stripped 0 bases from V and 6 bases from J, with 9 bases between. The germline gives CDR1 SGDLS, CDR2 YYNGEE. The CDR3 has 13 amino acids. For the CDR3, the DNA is TGTGCCAGCAGCGTAGGAGGAGAGGATGGCTACACCTTC. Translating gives CASSVGGEDGYTF. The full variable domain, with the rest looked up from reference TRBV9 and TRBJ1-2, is DSGVTQTPKHLITATGQRVTLRCSPRSGDLSVYWYQQSLDQGLQFLIQYYNGEERAKGNILERFSAQQFPDLHSELNLSSLELGDSALYFCASSVGGEDGYTFGSGTRLTVV.

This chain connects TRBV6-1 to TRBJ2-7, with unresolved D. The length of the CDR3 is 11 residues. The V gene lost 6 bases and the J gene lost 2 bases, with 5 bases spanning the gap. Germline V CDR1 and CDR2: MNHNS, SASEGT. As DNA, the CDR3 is TGTGCCAGCAGGGCCCCCTACGAGCAGTACTTC. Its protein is CASRAPYEQYF.

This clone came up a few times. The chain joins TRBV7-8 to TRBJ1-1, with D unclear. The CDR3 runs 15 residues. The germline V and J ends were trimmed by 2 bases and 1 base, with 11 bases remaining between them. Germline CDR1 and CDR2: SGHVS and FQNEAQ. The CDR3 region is CASSLSATTNTEAFF. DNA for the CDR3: TGTGCCAGCAGCTTAAGCGCCACAACGAACACTGAAGCTTTCTTT.

DNA of the CDR3: TGTGCCACCAGCAGAGATTGGGCCGCCTCTGGAAACACCATATATTTT. Amino acid sequence: CATSRDWAASGNTIYF. The chain is built from TRBV15 and TRBJ1-3; D remains ambiguous. V was trimmed by 0 bases and J by 0 bases, leaving 9 bases between them. Germline assignment: CDR1 LNHNV and CDR2 YYDKDF (reference sequence). The CDR3 is 16 residues long.

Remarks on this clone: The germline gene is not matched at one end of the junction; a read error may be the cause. CDR3 sequence: CASSLATSGSTDTLYF. CDR3 sequence (DNA): TGCGCCAGCAGCTTGGCCACCAGCGGCAGCACAGATACGCTGTATTTT. This rearrangement joins TRBV5-1 to TRBJ2-3, with D possibly matching TRBD2 (5 bases). The CDR3 runs 16 residues. CDR1 SGHRS and CDR2 YFSETQ come from the germline V gene.

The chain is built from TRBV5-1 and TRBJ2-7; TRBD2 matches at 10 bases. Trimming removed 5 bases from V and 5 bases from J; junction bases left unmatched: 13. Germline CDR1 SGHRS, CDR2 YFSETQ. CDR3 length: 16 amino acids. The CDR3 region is CASRLGLAGVSDEQYF. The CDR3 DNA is TGCGCCAGCAGGCTGGGGCTAGCGGGAGTATCGGACGAGCAGTACTTC.

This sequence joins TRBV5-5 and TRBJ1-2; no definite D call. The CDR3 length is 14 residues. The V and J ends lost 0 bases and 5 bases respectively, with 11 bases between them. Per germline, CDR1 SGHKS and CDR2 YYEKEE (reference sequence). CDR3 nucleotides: TGTGCCAGCAGCTTGGTTCCGGGATCTTATGGCTACACCTTC. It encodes CASSLVPGSYGYTF.

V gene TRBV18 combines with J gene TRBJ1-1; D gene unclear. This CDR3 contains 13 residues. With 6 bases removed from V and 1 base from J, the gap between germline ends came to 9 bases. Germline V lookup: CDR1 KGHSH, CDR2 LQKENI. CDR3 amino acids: CASSRERNTEAFF. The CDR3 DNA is TGTGCCAGCTCGCGCGAGAGGAACACTGAAGCTTTCTTT.

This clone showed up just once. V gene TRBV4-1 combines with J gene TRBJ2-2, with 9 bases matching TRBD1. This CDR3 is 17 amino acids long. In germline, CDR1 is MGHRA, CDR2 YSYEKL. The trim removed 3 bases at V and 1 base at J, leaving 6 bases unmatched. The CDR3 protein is CASSHTTGGVNTGELFF. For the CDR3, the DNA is TGCGCCAGCAGCCATACGACAGGGGGGGTGAACACCGGGGAGCTGTTTTTT.

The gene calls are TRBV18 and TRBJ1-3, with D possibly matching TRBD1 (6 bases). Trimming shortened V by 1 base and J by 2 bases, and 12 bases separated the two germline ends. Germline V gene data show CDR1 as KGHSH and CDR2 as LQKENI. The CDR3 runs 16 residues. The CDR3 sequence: CASSPRGGLAGNTIYF. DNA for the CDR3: TGTGCCAGCTCACCACGGGGGGGGCTCGCTGGAAACACCATATATTTT. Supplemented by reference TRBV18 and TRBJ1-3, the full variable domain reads NAGVMQNPRHLVRRRGQEARLRCSPMKGHSHVYWYRQLPEEGLKFMVYLQKENIIDESGMPKERFSAEFPKEGPSILRIQQVVRGDSAAYFCASSPRGGLAGNTIYFGEGSWLTVV.

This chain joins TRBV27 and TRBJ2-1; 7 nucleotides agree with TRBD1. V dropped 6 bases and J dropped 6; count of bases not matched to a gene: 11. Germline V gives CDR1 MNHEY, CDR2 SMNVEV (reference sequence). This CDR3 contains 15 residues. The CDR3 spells CASSLIGQVGNEQFF. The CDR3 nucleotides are TGTGCCAGCAGCCTAATCGGACAGGTTGGCAATGAGCAGTTCTTC.

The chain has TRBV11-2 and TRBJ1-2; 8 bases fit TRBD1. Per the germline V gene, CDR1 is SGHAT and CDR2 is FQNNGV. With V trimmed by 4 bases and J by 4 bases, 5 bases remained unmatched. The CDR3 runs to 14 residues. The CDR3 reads CASSSGQGIYGYTF. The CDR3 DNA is TGTGCCAGCAGCTCAGGACAGGGAATCTATGGCTACACCTTC.

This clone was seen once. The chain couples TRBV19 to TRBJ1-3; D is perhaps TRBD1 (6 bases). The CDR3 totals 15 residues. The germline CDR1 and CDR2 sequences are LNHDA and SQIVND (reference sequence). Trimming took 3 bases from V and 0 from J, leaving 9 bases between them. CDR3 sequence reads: CASSMGALSGNTIYF. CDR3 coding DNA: TGTGCCAGTAGTATGGGGGCTCTCTCTGGAAACACCATATATTTT.

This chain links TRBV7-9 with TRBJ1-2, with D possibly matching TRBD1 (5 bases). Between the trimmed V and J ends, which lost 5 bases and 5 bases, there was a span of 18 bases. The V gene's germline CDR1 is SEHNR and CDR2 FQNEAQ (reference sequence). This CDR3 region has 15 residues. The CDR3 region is CASSLNRGSLYGYTF. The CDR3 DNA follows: TGTGCCAGCAGCCTAAATAGGGGCAGTCTTTATGGCTACACCTTC.

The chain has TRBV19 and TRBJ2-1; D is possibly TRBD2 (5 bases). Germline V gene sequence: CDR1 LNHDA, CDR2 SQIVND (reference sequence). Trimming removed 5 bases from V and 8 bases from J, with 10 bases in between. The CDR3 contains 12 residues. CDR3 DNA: TGTGCCAGTAGTTTCGGAGCGGATGAGCAGTTCTTC. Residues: CASSFGADEQFF.

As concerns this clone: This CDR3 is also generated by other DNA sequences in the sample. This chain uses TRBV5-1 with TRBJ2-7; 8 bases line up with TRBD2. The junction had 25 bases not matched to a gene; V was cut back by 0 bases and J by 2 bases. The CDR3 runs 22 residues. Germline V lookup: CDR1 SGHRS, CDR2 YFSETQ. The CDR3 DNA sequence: TGCGCCAGCAGCTTGGGCCTTACTAGCGGAGGTGGCCTGGGCACACTAACCTACGAGCAGTACTTC. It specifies CASSLGLTSGGGLGTLTYEQYF.

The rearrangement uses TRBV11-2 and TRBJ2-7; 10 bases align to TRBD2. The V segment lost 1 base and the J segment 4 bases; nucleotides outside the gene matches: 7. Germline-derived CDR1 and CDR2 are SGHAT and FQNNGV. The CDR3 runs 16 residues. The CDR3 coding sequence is TGTGCCAGCAGCTTAGGGGGAACTAGCGGGATTTACGAGCAGTACTTC. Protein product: CASSLGGTSGIYEQYF.

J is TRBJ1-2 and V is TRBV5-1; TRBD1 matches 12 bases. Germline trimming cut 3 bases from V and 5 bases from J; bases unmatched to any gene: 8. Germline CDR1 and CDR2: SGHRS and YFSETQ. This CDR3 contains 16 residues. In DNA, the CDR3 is TGCGCCAGCAGCTCCGGGACAGGGGGCGCTGGGTATGGCTACACCTTC. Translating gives CASSSGTGGAGYGYTF.

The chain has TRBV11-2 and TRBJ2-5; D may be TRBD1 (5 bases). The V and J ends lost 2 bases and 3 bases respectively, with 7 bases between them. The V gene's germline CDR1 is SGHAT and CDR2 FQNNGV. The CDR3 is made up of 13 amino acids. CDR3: CASSLQGEETQYF. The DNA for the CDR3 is TGTGCCAGCAGCTTACAAGGGGAAGAGACCCAGTACTTC.

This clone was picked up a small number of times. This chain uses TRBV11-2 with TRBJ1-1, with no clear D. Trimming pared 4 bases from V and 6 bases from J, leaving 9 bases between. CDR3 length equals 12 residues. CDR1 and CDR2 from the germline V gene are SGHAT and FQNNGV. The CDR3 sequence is CASSSFLAEAFF. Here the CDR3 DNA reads TGTGCCAGCAGCTCATTTTTAGCTGAAGCTTTCTTT.

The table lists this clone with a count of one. This CDR3 reads CASSYSGGGAGYGYTF. Here the CDR3 DNA reads TGTGCCAGCAGTTACTCCGGAGGGGGCGCTGGGTATGGCTACACCTTC. The chain carries TRBV6-5 and TRBJ1-2, with 7 bases aligning to TRBD1. This CDR3 comprises 16 residues. Per the germline V gene, CDR1 is MNHEY and CDR2 is SVGAGI. V lost 0 bases to trimming and J lost 5 bases; unmatched junction nucleotides: 9.

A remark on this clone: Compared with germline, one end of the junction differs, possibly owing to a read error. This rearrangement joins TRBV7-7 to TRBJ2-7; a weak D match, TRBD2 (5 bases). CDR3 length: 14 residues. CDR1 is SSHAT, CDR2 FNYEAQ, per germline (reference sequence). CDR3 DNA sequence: TGTGCTAGCAGCCCTGGACTCCACCTGGACGAGCAGTACTTC. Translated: CASSPGLHLDEQYF.

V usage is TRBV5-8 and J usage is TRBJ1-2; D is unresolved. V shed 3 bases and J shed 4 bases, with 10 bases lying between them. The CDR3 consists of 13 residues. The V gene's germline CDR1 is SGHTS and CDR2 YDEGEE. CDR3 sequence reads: CASSSYFVYGYTF. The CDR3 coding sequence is TGTGCCAGCAGCTCCTACTTCGTCTATGGCTACACCTTC.

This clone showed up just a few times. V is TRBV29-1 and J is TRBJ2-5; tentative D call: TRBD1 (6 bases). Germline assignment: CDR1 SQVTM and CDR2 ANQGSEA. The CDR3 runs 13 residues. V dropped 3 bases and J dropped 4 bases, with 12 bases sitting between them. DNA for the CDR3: TGCAGCGTTGATCCAGGGGATGGAGAGACCCAGTACTTC. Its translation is CSVDPGDGETQYF.